The present TCR beta chain was sequenced within a study of human T cells and chemical hapten exposure. V was cut by 6 bases and J by 4 bases, with 12 bases left in between. The CDR3 covers 12 residues. Per germline, CDR1 DFQATT and CDR2 SNEGSKA (reference sequence). The time point: healthy volunteer bleed at 6 weeks. Total RNA was isolated from whole blood that had not been fractionated. TCRdb itself ran the RACE reads through MiXCR, one entry per CDR3 protein. The sample has around 80,000 distinct CDR3 sequences, over 7% seen once. Sequenced material: whole blood. This chain connects TRBV20-1 to TRBJ1-1; D ambiguous. The sequence derives from a male donor in good health. Some clones in this sample may be carry-over from other donors' samples. CDR3 nucleotide sequence: TGCAGTGCAAATGGATGGGGCACTGAAGCTTTCTTT. Protein sequence: CSANGWGTEAFF.